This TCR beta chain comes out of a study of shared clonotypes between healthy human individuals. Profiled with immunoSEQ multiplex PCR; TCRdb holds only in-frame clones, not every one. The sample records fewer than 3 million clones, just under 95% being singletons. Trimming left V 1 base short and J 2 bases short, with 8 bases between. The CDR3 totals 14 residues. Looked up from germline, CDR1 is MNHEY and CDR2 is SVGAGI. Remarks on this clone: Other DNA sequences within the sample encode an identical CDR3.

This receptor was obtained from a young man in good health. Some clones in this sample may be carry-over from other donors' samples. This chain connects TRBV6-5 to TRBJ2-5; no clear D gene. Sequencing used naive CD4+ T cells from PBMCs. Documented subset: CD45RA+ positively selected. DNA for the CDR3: TGTGCCAGCAGTTACTGGGATAGGCAAGAGACCCAGTACTTC. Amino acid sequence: CASSYWDRQETQYF.